The T cell receptor (beta chain) described here comes from a study of PD-L1 blockade in urothelial cancer. Turning to the study itself: Atezolizumab 1,200 mg was given intravenously every 3 weeks, starting 2014. Enrolled patients had been treated previously with 0 to 3 chemotherapy regimens.

Notes on this clone: What it binds is unknown.

This sample's time point: pretreatment peripheral blood. For each patient, 1 to 8 samples were obtained, pretreatment and on-treatment. Broader study findings: Durable-benefit patients had greater expansion of tumor-associated blood clones at 3 weeks.

The repertoire was sequenced with immunoSEQ multiplex PCR; TCRdb's copy has only in-frame clones and lacks some. The sample consists of some 71,000 clones, over 80% of them appearing once. The CDR3 consists of 11 residues. Deletions cut 3 bases from V and 4 bases from J, with 4 bases between. Germline V CDR1 and CDR2: SEHNR, FQNEAQ (reference sequence). This chain uses TRBV7-9 with TRBJ2-7; no clear D. This sequence originates from a man aged 35-49 years with urothelial cancer. Sequencing was performed on PBMCs, taken around atezolizumab (anti-PD-L1) treatment. The CDR3 is CASSFQYEQYF. In nucleotides, the CDR3 is TGTGCCAGCAGCTTTCAATACGAGCAGTACTTC.